These 14 T cell receptor beta chains were sequenced from one sample in a study of control samples from healthy donors and cancer patients. Only in-frame clones appear in the TCRdb table, and some are missing; sequencing was by immunoSEQ multiplex PCR. The data hold approximately 89,000 clones, with approximately 81% observed a single time. The sample taken for sequencing was blood. These receptors came from a woman aged 40 to 55 in good health.

This rearrangement joins TRBV9 to TRBJ1-2, with TRBD1 as a possible D gene (6 bases). Trimming pared 0 bases from V and 5 bases from J, leaving 14 bases between. Germline CDR1 and CDR2: SGDLS and YYNGEE. The CDR3 spans 15 residues. CDR3 DNA sequence: TGTGCCAGCAGCGTAGCTCCAGGGGAGGGATATGGCTACACCTTC. The encoded protein is CASSVAPGEGYGYTF.

J is TRBJ2-3 and V is TRBV5-1; 9 bases agree with TRBD2. The CDR3 covers 17 residues. V was clipped by 4 bases and J by 7 bases; unmatched bases: 16. Germline-derived CDR1 and CDR2 are SGHRS and YFSETQ. The CDR3 protein is CASSPTPGRGGENTQYF. The CDR3 nucleotides read TGCGCCAGCAGCCCAACCCCGGGGCGGGGGGGCGAAAATACGCAGTATTTT.

In its sample, this clone was seen a few times. V usage is TRBV5-6 and J usage is TRBJ2-5; no clear D. Trimming removed 3 bases at V and 2 bases at J, with 20 bases between. Germline V gene sequence: CDR1 SGHDT, CDR2 YYEEEE. The CDR3 loop spans 17 amino acids. DNA of the CDR3: TGTGCCAGCAGCTCCTTACTCTCCGAGGCCACACAAGAGACCCAGTACTTC. Translated, it gives CASSSLLSEATQETQYF.

The chain links TRBV7-9 to TRBJ2-7; D is uncertain. The CDR3 consists of 14 residues. In germline, CDR1 is SEHNR, CDR2 FQNEAQ (reference sequence). Trimming left V 1 base short and J 2 bases short, with 9 bases between. In DNA, the CDR3 is TGTGCCAGCAGCTTAGTGGGTAGCCCCTACGAGCAGTACTTC. This codes for CASSLVGSPYEQYF.

In its sample, this clone was seen once. V usage is TRBV6-6 and J usage is TRBJ1-2, with D perhaps matching TRBD1 (6 bases). The V and J ends lost 0 bases and 0 bases respectively, with 11 bases between them. The V gene's germline CDR1 is MNHNY and CDR2 SVGAGI (reference sequence). The CDR3 is made up of 16 amino acids. The CDR3 DNA is TGTGCCAGCAGTTACTCTCCGACAGGCGCTAACTATGGCTACACCTTC. It translates to CASSYSPTGANYGYTF.

This clone was seen only a few times. This sequence joins TRBV6-5 and TRBJ1-2; D unclear. The V end was cut by 6 bases, the J end by 0 bases, with 8 bases between. The CDR3 is 13 amino acids. The germline V gene encodes CDR1 MNHEY and CDR2 SVGAGI. This chain's CDR3 is CASRRQANYGYTF. The CDR3 DNA follows: TGTGCCAGCAGGAGGCAGGCTAACTATGGCTACACCTTC.

V and J are TRBV27 and TRBJ2-7, with D hard to call. Germline-derived CDR1 and CDR2 are MNHEY and SMNVEV (reference sequence). Trimming removed 0 bases at V and 0 bases at J, with 3 bases between. The CDR3 sequence is 13 residues long. This CDR3 reads CASSLSASYEQYF. Here the CDR3 DNA reads TGTGCCAGCAGTTTATCTGCCTCCTACGAGCAGTACTTC.

This chain links TRBV11-3 with TRBJ2-1, with D unclear. Germline loops: CDR1 SGHNT, CDR2 YENEEA. Trimming left V 1 base short and J 8 bases short, with 12 bases between. The CDR3 extends over 14 amino acids. CDR3 nucleotide sequence: TGTGCCAGCAGCTTAGGATATAGTTTCGATGAGCAGTTCTTC. This translates into CASSLGYSFDEQFF.

CDR3 nucleotides: TGCGCCAGCAGCTTGGAGGGGGGTTCCTACAATGAGCAGTTCTTC. It is translated as CASSLEGGSYNEQFF. The rearrangement uses TRBV5-1 and TRBJ2-1; the D gene could be TRBD1 or TRBD2 (6 bases each). V shed 0 bases and J shed 1 base, with 8 bases lying between them. Germline V CDR1 and CDR2: SGHRS, YFSETQ. The CDR3 is 15 amino acids.

This clone was seen once. V is TRBV7-6 and J is TRBJ2-1; possibly TRBD1 or TRBD2 for D (5 bases each). The CDR3 has 12 amino acids. Trimming took 6 bases from V and 11 from J, leaving 14 bases between them. CDR1 and CDR2 (germline): SGHVS, FNYEAQ. Written as DNA, the CDR3 is TGTGCCAGCAGTCAACAACCGGGACAGCAGTTCTTC. This encodes CASSQQPGQQFF.

Here the CDR3 DNA reads TGCGCCAGCAGCCAAGATTCCGGGACTAGCAATCTGTTCTTC. This encodes CASSQDSGTSNLFF. V usage is TRBV4-3 and J usage is TRBJ2-1; 9 nucleotides align to TRBD2. CDR1 is LGHNA, CDR2 YSLEER, per germline. The CDR3 has 14 residues. V lost 0 bases, J lost 15 bases, and 9 bases stayed unmatched.

The chain is built from TRBV6-1 and TRBJ1-3; TRBD1 is a possible D gene (6 bases). This CDR3 contains 15 residues. Trimming took off 9 bases at V and 0 bases at J, with 15 bases between the two ends. Germline CDR1 is MNHNS and CDR2 is SASEGT. This CDR3 is CASDGQSISGNTIYF. The CDR3 region has the DNA TGTGCCAGTGACGGACAGTCCATCTCTGGAAACACCATATATTTT.

The chain employs TRBV19 and TRBJ2-1; either TRBD1 or TRBD2 may fit D (5 bases each). CDR3 length: 17 amino acids. In germline, CDR1 is LNHDA, CDR2 SQIVND (reference sequence). V shed 5 bases and J shed 8 bases, with 25 bases lying between them. DNA of the CDR3: TGTGCCAGTAGTCTTAAGTCCGGGACCCTAAGTGGCGATGAGCAGTTCTTC. Protein: CASSLKSGTLSGDEQFF.

The CDR3 is CASSPGQMNTEAFF. The CDR3 DNA is TGTGCCAGCAGTCCGGGACAGATGAACACTGAAGCTTTCTTT. V usage is TRBV5-4 and J usage is TRBJ1-1, with 7 bases fitting TRBD1. The CDR3 has 14 residues. V shed 5 bases and J 0 bases; nucleotides not matched to a gene: 4. Germline lookup yields CDR1 SGHNT and CDR2 YYREEE (reference sequence).